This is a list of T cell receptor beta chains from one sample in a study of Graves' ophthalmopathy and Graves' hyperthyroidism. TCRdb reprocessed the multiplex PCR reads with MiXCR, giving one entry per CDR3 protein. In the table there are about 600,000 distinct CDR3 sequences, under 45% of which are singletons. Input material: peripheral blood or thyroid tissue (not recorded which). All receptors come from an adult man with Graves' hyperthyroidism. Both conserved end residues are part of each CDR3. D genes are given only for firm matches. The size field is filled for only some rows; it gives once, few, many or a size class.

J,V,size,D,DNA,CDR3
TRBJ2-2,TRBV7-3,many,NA,TGTGCCAGCAGCTCACTCCATAGCGCCGGGGAGCTGTTTTTT,CASSSLHSAGELFF
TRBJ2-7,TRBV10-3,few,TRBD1,TGTGCCATCAGTGGGGACAGGGGCGGCTACGAGCAGTACTTC,CAISGDRGGYEQYF
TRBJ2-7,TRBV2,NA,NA,TGTGCCAGCTCACCACCGAATCTAGCGACAAACGAGCAGTACTTC,CASSPPNLATNEQYF
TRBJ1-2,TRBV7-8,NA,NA,TGTGCCAGCAGCTTACGTCTAGCGGGGGTCAACTATGGCTACACCTTC,CASSLRLAGVNYGYTF
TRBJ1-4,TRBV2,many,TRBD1,TGTGCCACCACAGGGGGGTTTACGGAAAAACTGTTTTTT,CATTGGFTEKLFF
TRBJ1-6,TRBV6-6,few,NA,TGTGCCAGCAGTCCCGGGGCTGAAAATTCACCCCTCCACTTT,CASSPGAENSPLHF
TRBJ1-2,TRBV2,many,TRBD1,TGTGCCAGCAGTTCCGGGACAGCAATCTATGGCTACACCTTC,CASSSGTAIYGYTF
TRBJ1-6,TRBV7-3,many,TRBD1,TGTGCCAGCAGCAATACCGGGACAGGGTACTCACCCCTCCACTTT,CASSNTGTGYSPLHF
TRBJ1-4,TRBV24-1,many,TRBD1,TGTGCCACCAGTGACTCGGACAGGAGTAATGAAAAACTGTTTTTT,CATSDSDRSNEKLFF
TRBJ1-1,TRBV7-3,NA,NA,TGTGCCAGCACCCCGTCGGGGGCTGAAGCTTTCTTT,CASTPSGAEAFF
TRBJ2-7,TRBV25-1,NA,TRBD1,TGTGCCAGCAGTGAATTAGGGACAGTGATATCCTACGAGCAGTACTTC,CASSELGTVISYEQYF
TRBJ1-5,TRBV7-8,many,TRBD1,TGTGCCAGCAGCACAGACAGGGCGGGTAATCAGCCCCAGCATTTT,CASSTDRAGNQPQHF
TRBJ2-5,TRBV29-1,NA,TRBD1,TGCAGCGTGAGGACAGGGGGCGCGGAGACCCAGTACTTC,CSVRTGGAETQYF
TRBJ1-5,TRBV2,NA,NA,TGTGCCAGCAGTGAAGCAGTGCAGGATCGGGGCGGGCCCCAGCATTTT,CASSEAVQDRGGPQHF
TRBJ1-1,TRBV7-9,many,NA,TGTGCCAGCAGCTTACATATGGGGCCCAACACTGAAGCTTTCTTT,CASSLHMGPNTEAFF
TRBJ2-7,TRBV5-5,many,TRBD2,TGTGCCAGCCCCGGGCCTAGCGGGGGTTACGAGCAGTACTTC,CASPGPSGGYEQYF
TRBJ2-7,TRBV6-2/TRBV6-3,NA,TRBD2,TGTGCCAGCAGCCCGGGAGGGCTCGAGCAGTACTTC,CASSPGGLEQYF
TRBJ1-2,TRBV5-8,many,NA,TGTGCCAGCAGCCGACCTTCAGGGGCCAACTATGGCTACACCTTC,CASSRPSGANYGYTF
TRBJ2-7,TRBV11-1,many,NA,TGTGCCAGCAGCTTAATCGCTGGGGTTGCTAACGAGCAGTACTTC,CASSLIAGVANEQYF
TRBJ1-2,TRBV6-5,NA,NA,TGTGCCAGCAGGCGGAGACACTATGGCTACGCCTTC,CASRRRHYGYAF
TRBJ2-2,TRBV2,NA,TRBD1,TGTGCCAGCAGGAGGAGACAGGGGACCGGGGAGCTGTTTTTT,CASRRRQGTGELFF
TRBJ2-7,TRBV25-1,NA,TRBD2,TGTGCCAGCAGTGCTAGCGGGACCTTGGAGCAGTACTTC,CASSASGTLEQYF